This T cell receptor (beta chain) was observed in a study of blood T cell repertoires in COVID-19. Participants' reported clinical history set cohort assignment. For recovered donors of Cohort 3, there were two negative PCRs, clearance, or symptom resolution. Method: immunoSEQ multiplex PCR; TCRdb's copy keeps in-frame clones and lacks some. The sample lists approximately 200,000 clones, 86% occurring once. Germline V lookup: CDR1 LGHDT, CDR2 YNNKEL (reference sequence). With 1 base clipped from V and 8 bases from J, the junction kept 9 bases outside the gene matches. The CDR3 is 16 amino acids. The rearrangement uses TRBV3-1 (or the pseudogene TRBV3-2) and TRBJ2-1; TRBD2 agrees at 9 bases. The clonotype was recovered from a woman under 40 who had recovered from COVID-19. Sequencing used PBMCs or T cells enriched from blood (not recorded which). The CDR3 nucleotides read TGTGCCAGCAGCCAAGTTGGTAGCGGGAGATTTGATGAGCAGTTCTTC. Translation: CASSQVGSGRFDEQFF.